The T cell receptor (beta chain) described here comes from a study of Graves' ophthalmopathy and Graves' hyperthyroidism. General study points: Sensitivity reached 55% to 71% and specificity approximately 72% when the model predicted ophthalmopathy progression.

RNA transcripts were the template, and TCR beta CDR3 regions were amplified from them. Second-round multiplex PCR followed a first-round RT-PCR using HTBI primers. TCRdb reprocessed the multiplex PCR reads via MiXCR and lists one record per CDR3 protein. Among fewer than 350,000 distinct CDR3 sequences, 15% to 20% were seen once, and the ten largest hold 9% to 15%. In its sample, this clonotype was seen many times. Antigen unknown. This CDR3 has 16 residues. The germline V and J ends were trimmed by 3 bases and 3 bases, with 15 bases remaining between them. CDR1 LNHDA and CDR2 SQIVND come from the germline V gene (reference sequence).

Sequencing was carried out using peripheral blood. This receptor was obtained from an adult man with Graves' ophthalmopathy. The chain links TRBV19 to TRBJ1-5; D unclear. The CDR3 loop reads CASSMTLGFNNQPQHF. For the CDR3, the DNA is TGTGCCAGTAGTATGACATTGGGGTTTAACAATCAGCCCCAGCATTTT.